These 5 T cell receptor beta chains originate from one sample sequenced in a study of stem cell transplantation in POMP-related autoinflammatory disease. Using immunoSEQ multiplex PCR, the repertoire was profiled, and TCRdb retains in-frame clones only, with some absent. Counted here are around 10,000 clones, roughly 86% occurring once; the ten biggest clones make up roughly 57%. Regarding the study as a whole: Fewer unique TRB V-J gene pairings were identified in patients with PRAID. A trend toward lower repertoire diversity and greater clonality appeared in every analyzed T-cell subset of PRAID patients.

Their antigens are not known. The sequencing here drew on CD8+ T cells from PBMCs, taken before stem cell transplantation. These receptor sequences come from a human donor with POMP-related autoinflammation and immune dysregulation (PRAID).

CDR3 in amino acids: CASSNPGTQYEQYF. The DNA of the CDR3 is TGTGCCAGCAGCAACCCCGGGACACAATACGAGCAGTACTTC. The chain has TRBV7-8 and TRBJ2-7; D may be TRBD1 (6 bases). The V end was cut by 5 bases, the J end by 4 bases, with 15 bases between. Germline CDR1 SGHVS, CDR2 FQNEAQ. The CDR3 is 14 amino acids. The full variable domain, with the rest looked up from reference TRBV7-8 and TRBJ2-7, is GAGVSQSPRYKVAKRGQDVALRCDPISGHVSLFWYQQALGQGPEFLTYFQNEAQLDKSGLPSDRFFAERPEGSVSTLKIQRTQQEDSAVYLCASSNPGTQYEQYFGPGTRLTVT.

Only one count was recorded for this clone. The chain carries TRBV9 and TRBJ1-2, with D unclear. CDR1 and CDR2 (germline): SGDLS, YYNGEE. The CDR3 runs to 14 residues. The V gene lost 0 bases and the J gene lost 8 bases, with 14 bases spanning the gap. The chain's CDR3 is CASSVANRRTGYTF. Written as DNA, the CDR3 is TGTGCCAGCAGCGTAGCGAACCGACGGACCGGCTACACCTTC.

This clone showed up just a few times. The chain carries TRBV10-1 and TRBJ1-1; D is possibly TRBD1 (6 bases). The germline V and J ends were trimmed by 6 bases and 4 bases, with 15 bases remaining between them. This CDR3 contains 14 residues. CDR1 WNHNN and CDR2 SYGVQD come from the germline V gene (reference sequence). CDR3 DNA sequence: TGCGCCAGCAGCTCGGGACAAAAGGGCACTGAAGCTTTCTTT. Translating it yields CASSSGQKGTEAFF.

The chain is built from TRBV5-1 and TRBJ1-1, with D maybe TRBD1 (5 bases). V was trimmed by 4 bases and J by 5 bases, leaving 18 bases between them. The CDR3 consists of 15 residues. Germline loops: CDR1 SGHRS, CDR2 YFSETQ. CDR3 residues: CASSPPPGGGTEAFF. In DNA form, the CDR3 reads TGCGCCAGCAGCCCCCCTCCGGGGGGGGGAACTGAAGCTTTCTTT.

CDR3 region: CASSEESAGGYEQYF. CDR3 DNA sequence: TGTGCCAGCAGTGAAGAATCGGCAGGGGGCTACGAGCAGTACTTC. This chain uses TRBV2 with TRBJ2-7; 7 bases are shared with TRBD1. CDR3 length: 15 residues. The V gene end was trimmed by 1 base and the J gene end by 3 bases; junction bases not matched to a gene: 6. CDR1 and CDR2 from the germline V gene are SNHLY and FYNNEI.